This record covers a single T cell receptor beta chain. What it recognizes is unknown. TCRdb fed the 5' RACE reads into MiXCR, producing one record per CDR3 protein. The top ten clones hold 1.6% of a sample with roughly 630,000 distinct CDR3 sequences, around 7.5% of them seen once. This entry comes from a study of identical twins. Whole-study results and caveats: Within twin pairs, the out-of-frame alpha sequences they shared showed excess low generation probability. Fewer insertions characterized abundant cord blood beta clonotypes, whereas memory repertoires showed none.

This CDR3 is built from 14 residues. The V end lost 7 bases, the J end lost 7 bases, and 14 bases lay between the germline ends. Per germline, CDR1 MNHEY and CDR2 SMNVEV (reference sequence). These sequences were also reported in another study, on yellow fever vaccine responses in identical twins.

The material sequenced was PBMCs. The J gene is TRBJ1-6, the V gene TRBV27; D gene ambiguous. The TCR comes from a woman aged 18 to 35 in good health. The CDR3, as DNA: TGTGCCAGCACCAAATGGGGTCCGAATTCACCCCTCCACTTT. Residues: CASTKWGPNSPLHF.